Included here is one T cell receptor (beta chain) sequence, with context. What it recognizes is unknown. The sample belongs to a study of cytomegalovirus exposure and HLA in healthy donors. The PCR had 60 Vbeta and 13 Jbeta primers. Here immunoSEQ multiplex PCR was the method, and the copy in TCRdb shows in-frame clones only, minus some. The sample yields more than 70,000 clones, 75% to 85% seen once. Germline V gene sequence: CDR1 SGHVS, CDR2 FNYEAQ. V shed 2 bases and J shed 4 bases, with 6 bases lying between them. CDR3 length: 12 residues. Whole-study findings and limits: HLA restriction was apparent for most CMV-associated TCR beta chains in a later analysis.

The chain combines TRBV7-6 with TRBJ2-7; tentatively, D is TRBD1 (5 bases). The clonotype was recovered from a man aged 50 to 59 in good health and CMV-seropositive. Sequencing was done on a sample of PBMCs. The CDR3 reads CASSLKGYEQYF. DNA for the CDR3: TGTGCCAGCAGCTTAAAGGGGTACGAGCAGTACTTC.